The rows below give T cell receptor beta chains drawn from one sample of a study of radiation and T cells in renal cell carcinoma. TCRdb's table, derived via immunoSEQ multiplex PCR, lists solely in-frame clones and lacks some. Of 140,000 to 150,000 clones listed, approximately 86% are singletons. Here the sequenced sample was blood, taken from a patient whose treatment included radiotherapy and nephrectomy. These receptors originate from a woman in her 50s with renal cell carcinoma. The CDR3 runs from the conserved cysteine through the conserved F or W. D genes are given only for firm matches. Expanded clones are given a class, and other clones once, few, many or no size at all.

size | D | J | V | DNA | CDR3
- | - | TRBJ2-5 | TRBV19 | TGTGCCAGTAGTTCGGGACTTCAGTACCAAGAGACCCAGTACTTC | CASSSGLQYQETQYF
- | - | TRBJ2-7 | TRBV19 | TGTGCCAGTAGTATAGTAGGACGGGGGCCCACCTACGAGCAGTACTTC | CASSIVGRGPTYEQYF
many | TRBD2 | TRBJ2-7 | TRBV2 | TGTGCCAGCAGTGACGCTAGCGGGGGTTACGAGCAGTACTTC | CASSDASGGYEQYF
- | TRBD2 | TRBJ2-1 | TRBV7-2 | TGTGCCAGCAGCTTAGACGGGGGGATGAGCTCCTACAATGAGCAGTTCTTC | CASSLDGGMSSYNEQFF
- | - | TRBJ1-1 | TRBV15 | TGTGCCACCAGCAGAGAGGGTGGGCGGAACACTGAAGCTTTCTTT | CATSREGGRNTEAFF
- | - | TRBJ2-7 | TRBV4-1 | TGCGCCAGCAGCCCGGGGCAAACCGGACCTTTTTACGAGCAGTACTTC | CASSPGQTGPFYEQYF
- | - | TRBJ2-7 | TRBV7-2 | TGTGCCAGCAGCTTTGCAGGAGGTGATACCGAGCAGTACTTC | CASSFAGGDTEQYF
- | - | TRBJ2-1 | TRBV7-3 | TGTGCCAGCAGCTTAGATTGGGGGGACAATGAGCAGTTCTTC | CASSLDWGDNEQFF
- | TRBD1 | TRBJ1-2 | TRBV6-5 | TGTGCCAGCAGCCGGACAGGGGGTAACTATGGCTACACCTTC | CASSRTGGNYGYTF
- | TRBD1 | TRBJ1-5 | TRBV7-2 | TGTGCCAGCAGCTTAGTGGGACAGGCGGGTGGTCAGCCCCAGCATTTT | CASSLVGQAGGQPQHF
- | TRBD1 | TRBJ2-1 | TRBV7-2 | TGTGCCAGCAGCGCCCGAACCCAGACAGGGGGCGGGTTCTTC | CASSARTQTGGGFF
- | - | TRBJ2-1 | TRBV7-2 | TGTGCCAGCAGCTTAGCCGTAGGGCATGAGCAGTTCTTC | CASSLAVGHEQFF
- | - | TRBJ2-7 | TRBV18 | TGTGCCAGCTCACCAGTTAACAGGCACGAGCAGTACTTC | CASSPVNRHEQYF
- | - | TRBJ1-1 | TRBV6-4 | TGTGCCAGCAGTGACTCGATAAGGACGGCCAACACTGAAGCTTTCTTT | CASSDSIRTANTEAFF
- | TRBD2 | TRBJ2-3 | TRBV7-9 | TGTGCCAGCAGCTTAGTAACGGGAGGGACAGATACGCAGTATTTT | CASSLVTGGTDTQYF
- | - | TRBJ1-1 | TRBV7-6 | TGTGCCAGCAGCTTAGACCCCGGGGGGCACACTGAAGCTTTCTTT | CASSLDPGGHTEAFF
- | - | TRBJ1-2 | TRBV4-1 | TGCGCCAGCAGCCAAGACAGAATAGGAGGCTACACCTTC | CASSQDRIGGYTF
- | - | TRBJ2-7 | TRBV7-2 | TGTGCCAGCAGCTTGCGGGGTCCTTCCTACGAGCAGTACTTC | CASSLRGPSYEQYF
- | - | TRBJ2-7 | TRBV19 | TGTGCCAGTAGTTCGCCGGGACGCAGCCCTGGGAACTACGAGCAGTACTTC | CASSSPGRSPGNYEQYF
few | TRBD1 | TRBJ1-1 | TRBV12-5 | TGTGCTAGTGGCCACGGACAGGGGACGATAAGGCCTGAAGCTTTCTTT | CASGHGQGTIRPEAFF
- | - | TRBJ2-1 | TRBV5-4 | TGTGCCAGCGGCCCGCCTTACAATGAGCAGTTCTTC | CASGPPYNEQFF
- | TRBD1 | TRBJ2-1 | TRBV23-1 | TGCGCCAGCAGTCGGATACAGGGGTGCTTTCCGGATGAGCAGTTCTTC | CASSRIQGCFPDEQFF
- | TRBD1 | TRBJ1-2 | TRBV7-2 | TGTGCCAGCAGCCCAGGACAGGGCGCCTATGGCTACACCTTC | CASSPGQGAYGYTF
- | TRBD2 | TRBJ2-3 | TRBV5-4 | TGTGCCAGCCGAGCGGGACTAGCGGGAGAAACAGGAGATACGCAGTATTTT | CASRAGLAGETGDTQYF
- | TRBD1 | TRBJ2-7 | TRBV11-3 | TGTGCCAGCAGCTGGGACAGGGCCAGCATCGAGCAGTACTTC | CASSWDRASIEQYF